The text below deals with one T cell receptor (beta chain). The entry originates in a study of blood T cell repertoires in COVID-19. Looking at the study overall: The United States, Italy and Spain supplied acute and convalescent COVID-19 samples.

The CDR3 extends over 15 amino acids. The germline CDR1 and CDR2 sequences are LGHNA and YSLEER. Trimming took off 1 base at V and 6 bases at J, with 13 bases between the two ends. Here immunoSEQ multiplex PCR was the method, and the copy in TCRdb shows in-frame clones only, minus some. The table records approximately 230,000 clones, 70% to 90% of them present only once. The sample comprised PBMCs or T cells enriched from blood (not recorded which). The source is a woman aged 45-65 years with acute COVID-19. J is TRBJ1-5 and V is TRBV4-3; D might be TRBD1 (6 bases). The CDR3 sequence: CASSQGIQGSQPQHF. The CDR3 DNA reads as TGCGCCAGCAGCCAAGGGATCCAGGGGAGTCAGCCCCAGCATTTT.